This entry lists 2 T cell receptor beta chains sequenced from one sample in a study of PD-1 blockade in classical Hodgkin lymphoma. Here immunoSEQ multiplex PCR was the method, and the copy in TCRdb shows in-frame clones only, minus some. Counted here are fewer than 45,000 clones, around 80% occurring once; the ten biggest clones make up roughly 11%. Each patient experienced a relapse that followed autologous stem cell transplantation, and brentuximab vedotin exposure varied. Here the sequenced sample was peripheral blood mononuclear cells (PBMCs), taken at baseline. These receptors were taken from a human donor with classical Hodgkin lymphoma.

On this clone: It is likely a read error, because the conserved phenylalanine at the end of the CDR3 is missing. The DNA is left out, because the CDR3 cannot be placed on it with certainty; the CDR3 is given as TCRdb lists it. The CDR3 is CASSLSSRGTPCL. The chain joins TRBV27 to TRBJ2-7; the tabulated D call, TRBD1, remains unverified against the DNA. Germline CDR1 MNHEY, CDR2 SMNVEV (reference sequence). Termini included, the CDR3 measures 13 amino acids.

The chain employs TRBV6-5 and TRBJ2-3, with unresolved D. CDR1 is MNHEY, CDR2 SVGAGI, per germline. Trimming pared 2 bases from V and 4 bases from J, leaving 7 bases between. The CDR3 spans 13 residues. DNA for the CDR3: TGTGCCAGCAGTTACATCAGGTCAGATACGCAGTATTTT. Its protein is CASSYIRSDTQYF.